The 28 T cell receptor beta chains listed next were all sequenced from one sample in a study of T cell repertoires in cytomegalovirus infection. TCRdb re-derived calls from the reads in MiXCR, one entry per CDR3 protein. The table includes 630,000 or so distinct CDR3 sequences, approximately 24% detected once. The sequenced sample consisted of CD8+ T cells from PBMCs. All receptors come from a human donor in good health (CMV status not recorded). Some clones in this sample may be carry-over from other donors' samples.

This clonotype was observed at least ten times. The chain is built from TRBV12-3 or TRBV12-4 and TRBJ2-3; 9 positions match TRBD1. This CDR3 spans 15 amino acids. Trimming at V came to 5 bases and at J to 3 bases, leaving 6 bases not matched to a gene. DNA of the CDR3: TGTGCCAGCAGTCGGACAGGGGACGGGACAGATACGCAGTATTTT. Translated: CASSRTGDGTDTQYF.

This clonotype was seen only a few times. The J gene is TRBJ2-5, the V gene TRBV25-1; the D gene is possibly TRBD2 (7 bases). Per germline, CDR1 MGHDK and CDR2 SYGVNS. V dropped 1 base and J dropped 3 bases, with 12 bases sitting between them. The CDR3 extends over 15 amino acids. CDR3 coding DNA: TGTGCCAGCAGTGAATTCGGGGAGGGGGAAGAGACCCAGTACTTC. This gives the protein CASSEFGEGEETQYF.

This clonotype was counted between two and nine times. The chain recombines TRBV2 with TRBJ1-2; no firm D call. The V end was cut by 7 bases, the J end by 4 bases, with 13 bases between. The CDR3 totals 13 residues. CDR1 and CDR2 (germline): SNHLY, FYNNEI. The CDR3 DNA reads TGTGCCAGCATCCCTCCCGAGGCCTATGGCTACACCTTC. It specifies CASIPPEAYGYTF.

CDR3 residues: CASSLPLYGGPGETQYF. The CDR3 nucleotides are TGCGCCAGCAGCCTACCCCTTTACGGGGGGCCTGGAGAGACCCAGTACTTC. This chain connects TRBV5-1 to TRBJ2-5; weak D call: TRBD2 (7 bases). Trimming shortened V by 4 bases and J by 4 bases, and 23 bases separated the two germline ends. The V gene's germline CDR1 is SGHRS and CDR2 YFSETQ. This CDR3 region has 17 residues.

The CDR3 nucleotides read TGTGCCAGCAGGCAAGCGGGGGGTGTCTCCTACAATGAGCAGTTCTTC. It is translated as CASRQAGGVSYNEQFF. This sequence joins TRBV7-9 and TRBJ2-1; 9 nucleotides line up with TRBD2. After removal of 6 bases from V and 0 bases from J, the junction contained 6 bases not matched to a gene. CDR3 length: 16 amino acids. Germline V gives CDR1 SEHNR, CDR2 FQNEAQ (reference sequence).

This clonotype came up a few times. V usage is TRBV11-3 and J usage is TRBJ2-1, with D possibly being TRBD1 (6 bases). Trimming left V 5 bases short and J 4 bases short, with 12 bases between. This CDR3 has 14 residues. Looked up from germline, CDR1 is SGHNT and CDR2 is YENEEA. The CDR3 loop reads CASSPRGDYNEQFF. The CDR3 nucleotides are TGTGCCAGCAGCCCCAGGGGAGATTACAATGAGCAGTTCTTC. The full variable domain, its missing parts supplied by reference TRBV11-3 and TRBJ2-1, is EAGVVQSPRYKIIEKKQPVAFWCNPISGHNTLYWYLQNLGQGPELLIRYENEEAVDDSQLPKDRFSAERLKGVDSTLKIQPAELGDSAVYLCASSPRGDYNEQFFGPGTRLTVL.

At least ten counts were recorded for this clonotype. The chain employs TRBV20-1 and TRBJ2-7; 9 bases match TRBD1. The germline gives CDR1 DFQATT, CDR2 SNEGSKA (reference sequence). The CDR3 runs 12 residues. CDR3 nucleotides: TGCAGCGCGCGGACAGGGGCCTACGAGCAGTACTTC. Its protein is CSARTGAYEQYF.

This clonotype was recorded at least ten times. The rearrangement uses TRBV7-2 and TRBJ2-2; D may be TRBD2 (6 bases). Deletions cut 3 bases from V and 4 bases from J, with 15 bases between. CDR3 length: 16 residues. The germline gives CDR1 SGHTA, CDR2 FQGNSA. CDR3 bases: TGTGCCAGCAGCTTCGTGGCCGGGGGATCCACCGGGGAGCTGTTTTTT. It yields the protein CASSFVAGGSTGELFF.

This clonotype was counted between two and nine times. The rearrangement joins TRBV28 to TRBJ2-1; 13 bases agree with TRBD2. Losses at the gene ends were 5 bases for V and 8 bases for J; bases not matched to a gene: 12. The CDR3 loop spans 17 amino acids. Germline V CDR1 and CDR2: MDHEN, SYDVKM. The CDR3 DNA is TGTGCCAGCAGTGCAACTAGCGGGGGGGCAGTTTTGGATGAGCAGTTCTTC. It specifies CASSATSGGAVLDEQFF.

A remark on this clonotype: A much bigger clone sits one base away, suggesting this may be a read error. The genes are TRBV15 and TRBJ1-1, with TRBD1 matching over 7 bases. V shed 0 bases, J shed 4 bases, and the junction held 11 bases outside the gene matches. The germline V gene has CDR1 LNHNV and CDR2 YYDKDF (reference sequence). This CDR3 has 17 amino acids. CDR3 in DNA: TGTGCCACCAGCAGAGATCCGGTCAGGGGGTATGGCACTGAAGCTTTCTTT. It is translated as CATSRDPVRGYGTEAFF.

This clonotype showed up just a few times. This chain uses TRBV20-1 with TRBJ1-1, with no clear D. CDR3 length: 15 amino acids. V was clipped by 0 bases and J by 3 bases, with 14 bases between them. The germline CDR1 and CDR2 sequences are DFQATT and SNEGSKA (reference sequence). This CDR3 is CSARDQEGLDTEAFF. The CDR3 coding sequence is TGCAGTGCTAGAGATCAGGAGGGCTTGGACACTGAAGCTTTCTTT.

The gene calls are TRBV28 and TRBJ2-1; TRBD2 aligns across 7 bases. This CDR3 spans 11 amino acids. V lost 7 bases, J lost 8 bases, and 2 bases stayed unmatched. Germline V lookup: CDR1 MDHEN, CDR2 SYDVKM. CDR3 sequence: CASMGGDEQFF. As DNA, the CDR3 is TGTGCCAGCATGGGGGGGGATGAGCAGTTCTTC.

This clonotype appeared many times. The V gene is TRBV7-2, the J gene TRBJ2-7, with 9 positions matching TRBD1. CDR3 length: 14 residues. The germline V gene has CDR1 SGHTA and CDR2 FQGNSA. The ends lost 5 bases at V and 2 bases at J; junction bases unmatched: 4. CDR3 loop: CASSAGQGAYEQYF. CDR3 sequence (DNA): TGTGCCAGCAGCGCGGGACAGGGTGCCTACGAGCAGTACTTC.

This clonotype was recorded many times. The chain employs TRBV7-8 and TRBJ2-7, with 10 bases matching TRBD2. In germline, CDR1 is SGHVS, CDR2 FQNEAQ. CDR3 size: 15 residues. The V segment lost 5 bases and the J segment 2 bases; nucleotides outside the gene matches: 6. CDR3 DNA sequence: TGTGCCAGCAGCCCCGGGACTAGCGCCGCCTACGAGCAGTACGTC. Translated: CASSPGTSAAYEQYV.

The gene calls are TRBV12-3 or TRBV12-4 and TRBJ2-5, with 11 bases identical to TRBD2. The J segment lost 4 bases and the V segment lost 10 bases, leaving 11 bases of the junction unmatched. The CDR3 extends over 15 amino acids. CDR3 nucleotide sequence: TGTGCCAACAGGCGACTAGCGGGATGGGGAGAGACCCAGTACTTC. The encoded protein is CANRRLAGWGETQYF.

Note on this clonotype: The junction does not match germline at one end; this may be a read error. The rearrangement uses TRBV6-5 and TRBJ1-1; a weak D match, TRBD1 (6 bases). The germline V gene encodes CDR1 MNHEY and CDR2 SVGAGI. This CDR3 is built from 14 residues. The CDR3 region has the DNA TGTGCCAACAGTAAAGGACAGATTAACACTGAAGCTTTCTTT. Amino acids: CANSKGQINTEAFF.

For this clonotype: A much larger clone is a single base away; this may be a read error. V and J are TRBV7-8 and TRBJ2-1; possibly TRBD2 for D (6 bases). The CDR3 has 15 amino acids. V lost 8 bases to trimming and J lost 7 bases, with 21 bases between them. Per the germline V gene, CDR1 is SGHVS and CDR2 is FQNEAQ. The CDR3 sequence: CASRETIGGHNEQFF. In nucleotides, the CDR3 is TGTGCCAGCCGTGAGACTATCGGGGGTCATAATGAGCAGTTCTTC.

The CDR3 nucleotides are TGTGCCAGTAGACCATTCCGGGACGCAACCGGGGAGCTGTTTTTT. Residues: CASRPFRDATGELFF. The V gene is TRBV19, the J gene TRBJ2-2; the D call may be TRBD1 or TRBD2 (5 bases each). CDR3 size: 15 residues. CDR1 is LNHDA, CDR2 SQIVND, per germline (reference sequence). Trimming removed 6 bases at V and 5 bases at J, with 16 bases between.

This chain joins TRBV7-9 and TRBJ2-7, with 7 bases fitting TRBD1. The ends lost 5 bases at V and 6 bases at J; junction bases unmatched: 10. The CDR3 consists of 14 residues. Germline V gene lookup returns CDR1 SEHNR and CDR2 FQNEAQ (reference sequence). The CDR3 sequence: CASSHDREGVEQYF. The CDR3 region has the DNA TGTGCCAGCAGCCATGACAGGGAAGGGGTCGAGCAGTACTTC.

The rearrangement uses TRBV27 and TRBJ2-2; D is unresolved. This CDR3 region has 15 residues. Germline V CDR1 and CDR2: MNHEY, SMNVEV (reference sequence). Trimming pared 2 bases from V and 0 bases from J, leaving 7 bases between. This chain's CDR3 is CASSLSRANTGELFF. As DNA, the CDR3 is TGTGCCAGCAGTTTAAGTAGGGCGAACACCGGGGAGCTGTTTTTT.

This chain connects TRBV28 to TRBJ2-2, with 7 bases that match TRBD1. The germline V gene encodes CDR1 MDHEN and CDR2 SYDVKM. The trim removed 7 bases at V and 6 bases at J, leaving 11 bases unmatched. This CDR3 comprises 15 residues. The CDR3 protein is CASTTHRGGPGELFF. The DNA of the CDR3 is TGTGCCAGCACCACTCACAGGGGCGGGCCCGGGGAGCTGTTTTTT.

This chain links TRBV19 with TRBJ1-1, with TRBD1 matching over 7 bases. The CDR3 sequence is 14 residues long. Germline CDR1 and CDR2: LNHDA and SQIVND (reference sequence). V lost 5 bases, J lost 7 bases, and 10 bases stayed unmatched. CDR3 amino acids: CASSAWTGTSEAFF. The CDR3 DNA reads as TGTGCCAGTAGTGCCTGGACAGGAACGAGTGAAGCTTTCTTT.

In nucleotides, the CDR3 is TGTGCCAGCAGTTCATCGGTAGAGAGGGAGACCCAGTACTTC. It encodes CASSSSVERETQYF. The genes are TRBV7-8 and TRBJ2-5; the D is unclear. Germline values: CDR1 SGHVS, CDR2 FQNEAQ. The CDR3 has 14 residues. V lost 6 bases and J 5 bases, leaving 16 bases between the germline ends.

The CDR3 DNA follows: TGCGCCAGCAGCTTAGGGACAACTTCTTACTTC. Amino acid sequence: CASSLGTTSYF. J is TRBJ2-7 and V is TRBV5-1; possibly TRBD1 for D (6 bases). V was shortened by 2 bases and J by 13 bases, with 13 bases between the two germline ends. The CDR3 has 11 amino acids. The germline gives CDR1 SGHRS, CDR2 YFSETQ.

CDR3 region: CAISGRGQGGETQYF. In DNA form, the CDR3 reads TGTGCCATCAGTGGAAGGGGACAGGGTGGAGAGACCCAGTACTTC. The chain uses TRBV10-3 and TRBJ2-5; 9 nucleotides agree with TRBD1. Germline V lookup: CDR1 ENHRY, CDR2 SYGVKD. This CDR3 is 15 amino acids long. V lost 4 bases to trimming and J lost 4 bases; unmatched junction nucleotides: 7.

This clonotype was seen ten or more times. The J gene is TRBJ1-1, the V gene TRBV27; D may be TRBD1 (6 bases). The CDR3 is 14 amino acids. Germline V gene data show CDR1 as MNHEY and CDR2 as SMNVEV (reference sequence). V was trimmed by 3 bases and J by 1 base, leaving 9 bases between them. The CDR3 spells CASSFGQTNTEAFF. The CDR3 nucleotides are TGTGCCAGCAGTTTTGGACAGACGAACACTGAAGCTTTCTTT.

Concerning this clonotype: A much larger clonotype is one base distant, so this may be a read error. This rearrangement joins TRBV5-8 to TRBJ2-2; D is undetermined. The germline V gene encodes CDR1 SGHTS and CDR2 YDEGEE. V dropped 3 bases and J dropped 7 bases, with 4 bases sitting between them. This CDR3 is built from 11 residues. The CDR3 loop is CASSWVGELFF. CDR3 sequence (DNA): TGTGCCAGCAGCTGGGTCGGGGAGCTGTTTTTT. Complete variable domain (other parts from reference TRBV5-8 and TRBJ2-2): EAGVTQSPTHLIKTRGQQATLRCSPISGHTSVYWYQQALGLGLQFLLWYDEGEERNRGNFPPRFSGRQFPNYSSELNVNALELEDSALYLCASSWVGELFFGEGSRLTVL.

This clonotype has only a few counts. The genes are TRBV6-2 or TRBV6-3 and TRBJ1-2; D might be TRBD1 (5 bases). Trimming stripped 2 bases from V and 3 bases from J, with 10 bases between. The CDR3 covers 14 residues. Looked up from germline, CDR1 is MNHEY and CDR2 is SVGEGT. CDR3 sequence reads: CASSYRRVDYGYTF. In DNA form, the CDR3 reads TGTGCCAGCAGTTACCGCAGGGTCGACTATGGCTACACCTTC.